This TCR beta chain appears in the sequencing data of a study of cytomegalovirus exposure and HLA in healthy donors (dated 2017 in TCRdb). Some background on the complete study: An earlier analysis of some 550 of the donors reported about 250 Gb of sequence data and approximately 110 million unique TCR beta sequences from about 179 million T cells. A separate validation cohort of 100 to 150 different subjects was used in addition to the 666-subject first cohort. HLA typing included class I and class II loci at four-digit resolution. Five DR-DQ haplotypes were treated as single units for association and clustering because of strong linkage in the cohort. High-throughput TCR immunosequencing, statistical association of individual TCRs with disease status, and machine learning were combined to predict cytomegalovirus infection status. Using immunosequencing, the study profiled T cell repertoires from 666 subjects and related those repertoires to cytomegalovirus serostatus. Roughly 300 gigabases of sequencing data and about 92 million unique TCR sequences made up an early release that covered over 550 HLA-typed donors. The later analysis used no new phenotypic data to find candidate immune exposures, relying instead on TCR beta sequences and their occurrence across donors. In a later analysis, previously published TCR beta repertoires from more than 500 donors were re-analyzed and high-resolution HLA genotyping was added so that TCR occurrence patterns could be studied. An earlier analysis of 587 of the donors used high-throughput TCR beta sequencing to judge whether each TCR beta V gene segment behaved as functional or pseudogenic. Among about 400 genotyped donors of the cohort, an average of approximately 240,000 unique TCR beta nucleotide sequences was sequenced per donor, of which approximately 18% were non-productive. Donor age, sex, ethnicity and CMV serostatus were compiled together with the repertoire data. The study aimed to test whether cataloging public T cell receptors could reveal signatures of past pathogen exposure. In a later genetic analysis, genome-wide SNP genotypes for about three fifths of the roughly 670 donors were used, and that subset was treated as a discovery cohort. Every discovery cohort repertoire had been produced on one sequencing platform. The genetic ancestry cluster associated with self-reported Caucasian donors included about 84% of the approximately 400 genotyped donors. The number of donors typed differed by locus, with 629-630 for A, B, C, DRB1 and DQB1, more than 500 for DQA1, 600 to 610 for DPA1, and around 450 for DPB1.

Worth noting for this clone: What antigen it recognizes has not been identified. The input lacks base qualities; no much larger clone sits a single base away.

V is pruned by 5 bases and J by 6 bases, leaving 16 bases of the junction without a gene match. The germline V gene sets CDR1 to SGHDN and CDR2 to FVKESK. The CDR3 starts with the cysteine, ends with the phenylalanine, and has 18 residues. The entry retains the CDR3 DNA only, 54 bases that are in frame from base 1. Libraries were built with the immunoSEQ multiplex PCR assay. For the multiplex PCR, a mixture combining 60 forward primers for TCR Vbeta segments and 13 reverse primers for TCR Jbeta segments was used. A multiplex PCR assay on genomic DNA amplified the CDR3 region of rearranged TCR beta genes. On the Illumina HiSeq System, the amplified TCR beta libraries were sequenced as 87-base-pair reads. In the authors' own workflow: Across the 500 to 750 repertoires, a later analysis counted some 81 million unique TCR beta chains, roughly 11 million of which were shared by at least two donors. Raw reads were error-corrected and collapsed into unique sequences by a nearest-neighbor algorithm in which closely related sequences were merged to remove PCR and sequencing errors. To assign V, D and J gene segments, CDR3 sequences were aligned to IMGT reference sequences. For a sequence to be retained, at least a six-nucleotide match to both a V gene segment and a J gene segment was required. A rearrangement was called productive if the CDR3 had no stop codons and remained in frame with V and J, and every other rearrangement was called non-productive. CDR3 was defined by IMGT convention, running from the second conserved V-encoded cysteine to the conserved J-encoded phenylalanine. The earlier analysis of more than 450 of the donors excluded sequences that lacked an unambiguous match to a single V gene segment. An earlier analysis of over 450 of the donors classified V segments as functional when productive rearrangements were above 56.7% and as segregating when the standard deviation between donors was above 5%. A statistical classification framework was built to diagnose cytomegalovirus status from the catalog of TCR beta chain sequences. V and J gene assignment, in a later analysis, came from comparing TCR nucleotide sequences with IMGT/GENE-DB human TR gene sequences. In a later analysis, CDR3 sequences and most-parsimonious VDJ recombination scenarios were assigned using the TCRdist pipeline. In a later analysis, each TCR beta chain was defined by its CDR3 amino acid sequence together with its V-gene family, and reads lacking a unique V-gene family were excluded. To address suspected cross-contamination and a sequencing artifact, a later analysis removed approximately 590 highly shared, low-generation-probability nucleotide sequences. In a later analysis, a clonal expansion index was calculated for each public chain from normalized within-repertoire ranks of inferred template counts. Generation probabilities in a later analysis came from a VDJ recombination model fitted to out-of-frame rearrangements, and those results were checked against IGoR. In a later analysis, TCR-TCR, TCR-HLA and TCR-CMV co-occurrence was scored with hypergeometric tests, and a repertoire-size bias correction was applied to TCR pairs. A later analysis estimated false discovery rates by permuting HLA or CMV assignments 20 times. In a later analysis, co-occurring TCRs were grouped with DBSCAN, and TCRdist sequence similarity was added when clustering was performed within HLA-allele-positive subsets. For co-occurrence clustering, repertoires with fewer than 30,000 or more than 120,000 public chains were excluded, along with 4 to 6 repertoires with anomalous nucleotide sharing. TCRdb took over this immuneACCESS table, retaining in-frame rearrangements with V and J assigned. Such tables are incomplete; in checked studies, under half of the missing clones stem from an unresolved V gene, and the remainder is unexplained. From that table come the V and J calls and clone size; the DNA was used to work out D and trimming. This sample has nearly 95,000 clones in its table, and 60% to 80% of those were observed once. The ten largest make up approximately 3.9% of the sample.

Broader findings and caveats from the paper: Compared with equally common non-associated chains, HLA-associated TCR beta chains in a later analysis were more clonally expanded and had lower generation probabilities. Most TCR sequences were seen in very few donors, while some public TCRs were found in many individuals. The classifier was reported to diagnose cytomegalovirus status with high specificity and sensitivity in both the original and validation cohorts. The only immune exposure information available for the cohort was CMV serostatus. In a later analysis, most CMV-associated TCR beta chains were found to appear HLA-restricted, with HLA associations seemingly driven largely by CMV exposure. In the study, approximately 160 TCR beta chains were listed as associated with cytomegalovirus. Because HLA typing was unavailable for some donors at each locus, only the typed subset was used in association tests. Broadly in line with IMGT annotations, most TCR beta V segments showed up in productive rearrangements about 90% or about 30% of the time in an earlier analysis of several hundred of the donors. According to a later genetic analysis, donors in an Asian-associated ancestry cluster had fewer N-insertions in productive TCRs than the roughly 670-donor mean. Because counts were too low, seventeen rarely observed V segments, including chromosome 9 orphons, were left out of the earlier analysis of about 500 of the donors. Some IMGT-functional V segments, including TRBV6-2 and TRBV6-3, could not be told apart with the 87-base-pair reads, so those segments were excluded. It was suggested by the authors that the approach could potentially be generalized to other disease states and immunological phenotypes. Several of the top co-occurrence clusters appeared to be linked to parvovirus B19, influenza, CMV and Epstein-Barr virus, according to a later analysis. The cohort was sequenced for TCR beta chains only, and without alpha or paired-chain data the features that could be detected were limited. Three of the identified cytomegalovirus-associated TCR beta chains were confirmed in vitro to be specific for cytomegalovirus antigens. A later analysis associated about 17,000 TCR beta sequences with specific HLA alleles at a false discovery rate of 0.05. In a later genetic analysis, a missense DCLRE1C variant was associated with V-gene and J-gene trimming of TCR beta chains, and the association was replicated in an independent cohort. A later analysis found that TCR association rates varied across HLA loci, with DRB1 alleles showing the most associated TCRs and HLA-C alleles the fewest. The sequencing pipeline was judged likely to have produced a cluster of highly shared sequence variants as a technical artifact. Presence/absence analyses assumed roughly uniform sequencing depth across donors, an assumption that may not hold. When HLA alleles, especially DR and DQ, strongly co-occurred, attributing TCR associations to individual alleles was difficult. A further reported finding was that TCR beta sequences accurately predicted the HLA-A and HLA-B alleles for most subjects in the first cohort. Correlated functional status among segregating V segments might be attributable to linkage disequilibrium, but an unknown experimental factor could not be ruled out.

The cohort consisted of some 730 healthy bone marrow donors. At the time of sampling, every cohort member was nominally healthy, though immune exposures that went unrecorded were likely present. The donor tested CMV seronegative and was one of the 352 seronegative cohort members. Every donor gave a peripheral blood sample, and the peripheral blood mononuclear cells from that sample were used for TCR beta sequencing. Genomic DNA extraction from the blood cell samples was performed with the Qiagen DNeasy Blood Extraction Kit. The rearranged segments are TRBV14 and TRBJ2-2; 9 bases in the junction line up with TRBD1. The material sequenced was PBMCs. This sequence originates from a woman aged 40-49 years in good health and CMV-seronegative. CDR3 reads: CASSVRLLRTGVAGELFF. In nucleotide form, the sequence is TGTGCCAGCAGCGTACGACTACTGAGGACAGGGGTGGCCGGGGAGCTGTTTTTT.